A single sample gave rise to the 16 T cell receptor beta chains below, sequenced in a study of T cell changes during pregnancy in multiple sclerosis. Clones were read by immunoSEQ multiplex PCR, and TCRdb kept only the in-frame ones, dropping some. The table shows 45,000 to 60,000 clones, with around 90% occurring only once. The material sequenced was CD4+ T cells from peripheral blood mononuclear cells, taken after pregnancy. These receptors originate from a female donor in good health, enrolled as a control in a pregnancy study.

V gene TRBV2 combines with J gene TRBJ2-1; weak D call: TRBD1 (6 bases). V was trimmed by 5 bases and J by 8 bases, leaving 13 bases between them. Germline-derived CDR1 and CDR2 are SNHLY and FYNNEI. The CDR3 has 13 amino acids. This CDR3 reads CASSLGTWDEQFF. The CDR3 nucleotides are TGTGCCAGCAGTCTTGGGACATGGGATGAGCAGTTCTTC.

The V and J genes are TRBV7-2 and TRBJ2-2; weak D call: TRBD2 (6 bases). V was clipped by 5 bases and J by 4 bases, with 20 bases between them. Germline V gene lookup returns CDR1 SGHTA and CDR2 FQGNSA. This CDR3 has 17 residues. The CDR3 bases are TGTGCCAGCAGCCCCACCTTCCTGGCGGAGGGCACCGGGGAGCTGTTTTTT. Amino acids: CASSPTFLAEGTGELFF.

The chain uses TRBV7-9 and TRBJ1-1, with 7 bases lining up with TRBD1. Germline CDR1 reads SEHNR; CDR2 reads FQNEAQ (reference sequence). The CDR3 has 15 amino acids. The J segment lost 0 bases and the V segment lost 3 bases, leaving 4 bases of the junction unmatched. The CDR3 here is CASSFAGTVNTEAFF. CDR3 DNA: TGTGCCAGCAGCTTTGCCGGGACAGTGAACACTGAAGCTTTCTTT.

The chain uses TRBV5-1 and TRBJ1-2; TRBD1 might be the D (5 bases). V dropped 4 bases and J dropped 6 bases, with 16 bases sitting between them. CDR3 length: 14 residues. The germline CDR1 and CDR2 sequences are SGHRS and YFSETQ. Here the CDR3 DNA reads TGCGCCAGCAGCACCCGGGACTCTGTGGATGGCTACACCTTC. This encodes CASSTRDSVDGYTF.

CDR3 loop: CASSQGQGKVYNEQFF. CDR3 nucleotide sequence: TGCGCCAGCAGCCAAGGACAGGGGAAGGTATACAATGAGCAGTTCTTC. The rearrangement links TRBV4-1 to TRBJ2-1; 8 nucleotides line up with TRBD1. V lost 1 base, J lost 4 bases, and 6 bases stayed unmatched. The CDR3 loop spans 16 amino acids. Germline V lookup: CDR1 MGHRA, CDR2 YSYEKL.

This rearrangement joins TRBV15 to TRBJ1-1, with no clear D. In germline, CDR1 is LNHNV, CDR2 YYDKDF (reference sequence). CDR3 length: 16 residues. The ends were cut back, 7 bases at V and 6 bases at J, with 24 bases in the middle. CDR3 nucleotides: TGTGCCACCACGAGGAGTCAATTCAGTTCATTCTCTGAAGCTTTCTTT. It is translated as CATTRSQFSSFSEAFF. Filled out from reference TRBV15 and TRBJ1-1, the complete variable domain reads DAMVIQNPRYQVTQFGKPVTLSCSQTLNHNVMYWYQQKSSQAPKLLFHYYDKDFNNEADTPDNFQSRRPNTSFCFLDIRSPGLGDTAMYLCATTRSQFSSFSEAFFGQGTRLTVV.

The CDR3 nucleotides read TGTGCCAGTAGTCTCGGAGCACCGAGCTCTGGAAACACCATATATTTT. This encodes CASSLGAPSSGNTIYF. The chain joins TRBV19 to TRBJ1-3; D gene uncertain. The V end was cut by 5 bases, the J end by 0 bases, with 14 bases between. CDR3 length: 16 residues. Germline lookup yields CDR1 LNHDA and CDR2 SQIVND (reference sequence).

The J gene is TRBJ2-5, the V gene TRBV9; 12 bases agree with TRBD2. The CDR3 loop spans 13 amino acids. Germline V CDR1 and CDR2: SGDLS, YYNGEE. The CDR3 sequence: CASTSGGSETQYF. CDR3 DNA: TGTGCTTCGACTAGCGGGGGTTCAGAGACCCAGTACTTC. Looking up the rest from reference TRBV9 and TRBJ2-5 gives the full variable domain: DSGVTQTPKHLITATGQRVTLRCSPRSGDLSVYWYQQSLDQGLQFLIQYYNGEERAKGNILERFSAQQFPDLHSELNLSSLELGDSALYFCASTSGGSETQYFGPGTRLLVL.

This sequence joins TRBV7-2 and TRBJ2-1; weak D call: TRBD2 (6 bases). Germline loops: CDR1 SGHTA, CDR2 FQGNSA. This CDR3 has 17 amino acids. Trimming pared 2 bases from V and 0 bases from J, leaving 14 bases between. CDR3 loop: CASSLWGDSVSYNEQFF. CDR3 in DNA: TGTGCCAGCAGCTTATGGGGGGATTCGGTCTCCTACAATGAGCAGTTCTTC.

The table lists this clone with a count of one. V is TRBV7-9 and J is TRBJ2-7, with D possibly matching TRBD2 (5 bases). CDR3 size: 13 residues. Trimming pared 7 bases from V and 0 bases from J, leaving 10 bases between. Germline loops: CDR1 SEHNR, CDR2 FQNEAQ (reference sequence). CDR3 sequence reads: CASTTGSSYEQYF. CDR3 DNA: TGTGCCAGCACTACGGGAAGCTCCTACGAGCAGTACTTC. The whole variable domain, filled in from reference TRBV7-9 and TRBJ2-7, reads DTGVSQNPRHKITKRGQNVTFRCDPISEHNRLYWYRQTLGQGPEFLTYFQNEAQLEKSRLLSDRFSAERPKGSFSTLEIQRTEQGDSAMYLCASTTGSSYEQYFGPGTRLTVT.

V is TRBV20-1 and J is TRBJ1-5; D is unclear. Germline loops: CDR1 DFQATT, CDR2 SNEGSKA (reference sequence). The CDR3 totals 11 residues. Trimming pared 2 bases from V and 5 bases from J, leaving 4 bases between. The CDR3 region is CSARPYQPQHF. CDR3 in DNA: TGCAGTGCTAGACCTTATCAGCCCCAGCATTTT.

The rearrangement joins TRBV28 to TRBJ2-6, with D maybe TRBD1 (6 bases). The germline CDR1 and CDR2 sequences are MDHEN and SYDVKM. The CDR3 spans 15 residues. V lost 4 bases and J 0 bases, leaving 7 bases between the germline ends. The CDR3 sequence: CASSSQGSGANVLTF. CDR3 nucleotides: TGTGCCAGCAGTTCACAGGGCTCTGGGGCCAACGTCCTGACTTTC.

This clone was observed a few times. V gene TRBV19 combines with J gene TRBJ1-5, with a possible D match to TRBD1 (5 bases). CDR1 and CDR2 from the germline V gene are LNHDA and SQIVND (reference sequence). The CDR3 runs to 14 residues. Trimming removed 3 bases from V and 5 bases from J, with 11 bases in between. The CDR3 spells CASSMGGEHQPQHF. As DNA, the CDR3 is TGTGCCAGTAGTATGGGGGGAGAACATCAGCCCCAGCATTTT.

The chain joins TRBV5-1 to TRBJ2-3; 8 nucleotides match TRBD2. The length of the CDR3 is 15 residues. Germline CDR1 SGHRS, CDR2 YFSETQ. The V gene end was trimmed by 7 bases and the J gene end by 7 bases; junction bases not matched to a gene: 14. The CDR3, as DNA: TGCGCCAGCGCGGGGGGAAGCGCTCTCCGCAATACGCAGTATTTT. Translated, it gives CASAGGSALRNTQYF.

The count of this clone is one. The V call is TRBV19, the J call TRBJ2-3; TRBD1 agrees at 7 bases. The V gene end was trimmed by 6 bases and the J gene end by 2 bases; junction bases not matched to a gene: 11. The CDR3 loop spans 16 amino acids. Germline V gene lookup returns CDR1 LNHDA and CDR2 SQIVND (reference sequence). In DNA form, the CDR3 reads TGTGCCAGTAGCCTCAGACAGGGATTTACCACAGATACGCAGTATTTT. Encoded protein: CASSLRQGFTTDTQYF. The entire variable domain, with the rest obtained from reference TRBV19 and TRBJ2-3, is as follows: DGGITQSPKYLFRKEGQNVTLSCEQNLNHDAMYWYRQDPGQGLRLIYYSQIVNDFQKGDIAEGYSVSREKKESFPLTVTSAQKNPTAFYLCASSLRQGFTTDTQYFGPGTRLTVL.

Remarks on this clone: The junction departs from the called germline gene at one end, perhaps through a read error. V and J are TRBV5-1 and TRBJ1-1; 8 bases are a match to TRBD1. Germline CDR1 SGHRS, CDR2 YFSETQ. CDR3 size: 14 residues. This CDR3 reads CTSSLWTGRTEAFF. The CDR3 DNA is TGCACCAGCAGCCTTTGGACAGGGAGAACTGAAGCTTTCTTT.